The 26 T cell receptor beta chains reported below all come from one sample, sequenced in a study of blood T cell repertoires in COVID-19 (dated by TCRdb to 2020 to 2022). The protocol used for the library was the immunoSEQ multiplex PCR assay. TCRdb obtained this table from immuneACCESS and retained in-frame rearrangements with V and J assigned. These tables miss some clones; where compared with another copy, unresolved V genes account for less than half of the shortfall, and the remainder is unexplained. This sample gives approximately 52,000 clones in total; roughly 87% of them show up just once. In total, the top ten clones hold 15% to 20% of the sample. Sequenced input: peripheral blood. The receptors were gathered from a human donor with active COVID-19. The donor label of this sample is uncertain.

This clone was observed a few times. The rearrangement links TRBV6-6 to TRBJ2-7, with 9 bases fitting TRBD2. Germline V gene sequence: CDR1 MNHNY, CDR2 SVGAGI (reference sequence). V dropped 5 bases and J dropped 8; count of bases not matched to a gene: 13. The CDR3 loop spans 15 amino acids. The CDR3 region has the DNA TGTGCCAGCAGTGGTACGTTTAGCGGGGGTTCCAAGCAGTACTTC. Translated: CASSGTFSGGSKQYF.

The sample holds one count of this clone. The chain links TRBV6-2 or TRBV6-3 to TRBJ1-1; 7 nucleotides agree with TRBD1. This CDR3 contains 15 residues. Germline lookup yields CDR1 MNHEY and CDR2 SVGEGT. V lost 4 bases, J lost 5 bases, and 10 bases stayed unmatched. Written as DNA, the CDR3 is TGTGCCAGCAGTTTCAACAGGGGTAGGACAACTGAAGCTTTCTTT. This translates into CASSFNRGRTTEAFF.

The chain joins TRBV4-1 to TRBJ1-1; 7 bases map to TRBD1. The CDR3 has 14 residues. Germline CDR1 is MGHRA and CDR2 is YSYEKL. The J segment lost 7 bases and the V segment lost 5 bases, leaving 10 bases of the junction unmatched. For the CDR3, the DNA is TGCGCCAGCAGCTTCGACCGGGACAGCATTGAAGCTTTCTTT. It codes for CASSFDRDSIEAFF.

V gene TRBV25-1 combines with J gene TRBJ1-2; weak D call: TRBD1 (5 bases). V lost 5 bases and J 0 bases, leaving 13 bases between the germline ends. Per germline, CDR1 MGHDK and CDR2 SYGVNS. The CDR3 length is 15 residues. The CDR3 DNA sequence: TGTGCCAGCAGTTGGGGGACGGGGGCTAACTATGGCTACACCTTC. As protein: CASSWGTGANYGYTF.

J is TRBJ2-7 and V is TRBV29-1; 9 bases agree with TRBD1. Germline CDR1 reads SQVTM; CDR2 reads ANQGSEA. CDR3 length: 14 residues. V lost 2 bases to trimming and J lost 3 bases; unmatched junction nucleotides: 5. The CDR3 spells CSVERGDRDYEQYF. CDR3 in DNA: TGCAGCGTTGAACGAGGGGACAGGGACTACGAGCAGTACTTC.

The chain recombines TRBV3-1 (or the pseudogene TRBV3-2) with TRBJ1-3; D unclear. Trimming left V 4 bases short and J 4 bases short, with 14 bases between. The CDR3 is 15 residues long. The V gene's germline CDR1 is LGHDT and CDR2 YNNKEL (reference sequence). CDR3 protein: CASSPPEWAGNTIYF. The CDR3, as DNA: TGTGCCAGCAGCCCTCCAGAGTGGGCGGGAAACACCATATATTTT.

The CDR3 reads CASSQNSGEKLFF. The CDR3, as DNA: TGTGCCAGCAGCCAGAACAGCGGGGAAAAACTGTTTTTT. The gene calls are TRBV14 and TRBJ1-4; no definite D call. The CDR3 length is 13 residues. Trimming stripped 3 bases from V and 8 bases from J, with 10 bases between. Germline CDR1 is SGHDN and CDR2 is FVKESK.

The J gene is TRBJ2-5, the V gene TRBV6-5; D may be TRBD1 (5 bases). The CDR3 sequence is 16 residues long. In germline, CDR1 is MNHEY, CDR2 SVGAGI. Between the trimmed V and J ends, which lost 0 bases and 4 bases, there was a span of 15 bases. In DNA form, the CDR3 reads TGTGCCAGCAGTTACTCCTGGGGAAAGGGGTCAGAGACCCAGTACTTC. This sequence encodes CASSYSWGKGSETQYF.

The rearrangement links TRBV18 to TRBJ1-4, with TRBD1 identical over 8 bases. The CDR3 sequence is 13 residues long. V lost 5 bases, J lost 7 bases, and 3 bases stayed unmatched. Germline CDR1 and CDR2: KGHSH and LQKENI. CDR3 amino acids: CASSGQGTEKLFF. Here the CDR3 DNA reads TGTGCCAGCTCAGGACAGGGTACTGAAAAACTGTTTTTT.

The genes are TRBV5-4 and TRBJ1-3, with 7 bases matching TRBD1. This CDR3 region has 16 residues. With 2 bases clipped from V and 0 bases from J, the junction kept 5 bases outside the gene matches. CDR1 is SGHNT and CDR2 is YYREEE in the germline V gene (reference sequence). Here the CDR3 reads CASSFGAGGSGNTIYF. In DNA, the CDR3 is TGTGCCAGCAGCTTTGGGGCAGGGGGCTCTGGAAACACCATATATTTT.

CDR3 region: CASSPSASGQGYGYTF. As DNA, the CDR3 is TGTGCCAGCAGCCCCTCCGCCTCAGGACAGGGTTATGGCTACACCTTC. The chain links TRBV7-8 to TRBJ1-2; 8 nucleotides match TRBD1. V dropped 5 bases and J dropped 5; count of bases not matched to a gene: 13. CDR3 length: 16 amino acids. CDR1 SGHVS and CDR2 FQNEAQ come from the germline V gene.

This chain connects TRBV4-1 to TRBJ2-3; TRBD2 aligns across 13 bases. J was trimmed by 3 bases and V by 4 bases; bases with no gene match: 4. The CDR3 runs to 16 residues. Germline-derived CDR1 and CDR2 are MGHRA and YSYEKL. The CDR3, as DNA: TGCGCCAGCAGCCCCGGGACTAGCGGGATAACAGATACGCAGTATTTT. It specifies CASSPGTSGITDTQYF.

The chain carries TRBV6-5 and TRBJ2-7; D ambiguous. The CDR3 length is 13 residues. Per the germline V gene, CDR1 is MNHEY and CDR2 is SVGAGI. Trimming shortened V by 8 bases and J by 2 bases, and 13 bases separated the two germline ends. The CDR3 region is CASSRLITYEQYF. CDR3 nucleotide sequence: TGTGCCAGCTCTCGTCTTATAACCTACGAGCAGTACTTC.

The J gene is TRBJ2-3, the V gene TRBV7-9; the D gene is possibly TRBD1 (6 bases). The CDR3 extends over 16 amino acids. Between the trimmed V and J ends, which lost 4 bases and 0 bases, there was a span of 14 bases. Looked up from germline, CDR1 is SEHNR and CDR2 is FQNEAQ (reference sequence). Here the CDR3 reads CASSSLTGSSTDTQYF. The CDR3 DNA follows: TGTGCCAGCAGCTCCCTTACAGGGTCTAGCACAGATACGCAGTATTTT.

The J gene is TRBJ2-7, the V gene TRBV5-1, with 11 nucleotides matching TRBD1. V dropped 4 bases and J dropped 3; count of bases not matched to a gene: 3. CDR1 and CDR2 from the germline V gene are SGHRS and YFSETQ. This CDR3 comprises 14 residues. The CDR3 reads CASSPGTGGYEQYF. In DNA, the CDR3 is TGCGCCAGCAGCCCGGGGACAGGGGGCTACGAGCAGTACTTC.

J is TRBJ1-2 and V is TRBV3-1 (or the pseudogene TRBV3-2); D may be TRBD1 (5 bases). V lost 4 bases and J 8 bases, leaving 17 bases between the germline ends. Germline CDR1 is LGHDT and CDR2 is YNNKEL (reference sequence). This CDR3 has 14 amino acids. Here the CDR3 DNA reads TGTGCCAGCAGCCCCCACAGGAAAGCGGGGGGCTACACCTTC. This codes for CASSPHRKAGGYTF.

The chain is built from TRBV25-1 and TRBJ1-4, with TRBD1 identical over 12 bases. The V and J ends lost 6 bases and 8 bases, in that order; junction bases with no gene match: 4. Germline CDR1 and CDR2: MGHDK and SYGVNS. This CDR3 region has 14 residues. CDR3 sequence: CASSPGTGGEKLFF. The CDR3 DNA is TGTGCCAGCAGCCCCGGGACAGGGGGCGAAAAACTGTTTTTT.

This chain links TRBV5-6 with TRBJ2-6, with 8 bases that match TRBD1. Germline V gene sequence: CDR1 SGHDT, CDR2 YYEEEE. The CDR3 length is 15 residues. V lost 4 bases and J lost 2; bases outside the gene matches: 2. The CDR3 sequence: CASSVTGAGANVLTF. In DNA form, the CDR3 reads TGTGCCAGCAGCGTGACAGGGGCTGGGGCCAACGTCCTGACTTTC.

The CDR3 bases are TGCGCCAGCAGCTTGGGTCGAGGCACTGAAGCTTTCTTT. Protein: CASSLGRGTEAFF. The rearrangement joins TRBV5-1 to TRBJ1-1; D is undetermined. V lost 0 bases and J lost 4, with 7 bases in between. The CDR3 sequence is 13 residues long. Per the germline V gene, CDR1 is SGHRS and CDR2 is YFSETQ.

This rearrangement joins TRBV11-2 to TRBJ1-2; TRBD1 might be the D (6 bases). V dropped 5 bases and J dropped 7 bases, with 17 bases sitting between them. Germline V gene lookup returns CDR1 SGHAT and CDR2 FQNNGV. The CDR3 covers 14 residues. CDR3 in amino acids: CASSRGQSGGGYTF. The CDR3 nucleotides are TGTGCCAGCAGCAGAGGACAGTCGGGGGGTGGCTACACCTTC. Using reference TRBV11-2 and TRBJ1-2 for the parts outside the CDR3, the full variable domain is EAGVAQSPRYKIIEKRQSVAFWCNPISGHATLYWYQQILGQGPKLLIQFQNNGVVDDSQLPKDRFSAERLKGVDSTLKIQPAKLEDSAVYLCASSRGQSGGGYTFGSGTRLTVV.

The chain combines TRBV7-2 with TRBJ1-2, with TRBD1 matching over 9 bases. With 3 bases clipped from V and 5 bases from J, the junction kept 16 bases outside the gene matches. The CDR3 is 18 amino acids. Looked up from germline, CDR1 is SGHTA and CDR2 is FQGNSA. The DNA of the CDR3 is TGTGCCAGCAGCTTTACAGGGGGCGTAGTTGGTAGCAGGTATGGCTACACCTTC. Translation gives CASSFTGGVVGSRYGYTF. The full variable domain, completed using reference TRBV7-2 and TRBJ1-2, is GAGVSQSPSNKVTEKGKDVELRCDPISGHTALYWYRQSLGQGLEFLIYFQGNSAPDKSGLPSDRFSAERTGGSVSTLTIQRTQQEDSAVYLCASSFTGGVVGSRYGYTFGSGTRLTVV.

This clone was observed a handful of times. The rearrangement uses TRBV13 and TRBJ2-7; D is uncertain. This CDR3 is 14 amino acids long. CDR1 and CDR2 from the germline V gene are PRHDT and FYEKMQ (reference sequence). The germline V and J ends were trimmed by 3 bases and 7 bases, with 16 bases remaining between them. CDR3 sequence (DNA): TGTGCCAGCAGCTTTCTTATGGGTTCGCGGGAGCAGTACTTC. It is translated as CASSFLMGSREQYF.

The chain combines TRBV5-6 with TRBJ2-7, with D possibly being TRBD1 (5 bases). The CDR3 sequence is 11 residues long. Germline values: CDR1 SGHDT, CDR2 YYEEEE. The V end lost 2 bases, the J end lost 6 bases, and 6 bases lay between the germline ends. The CDR3: CASSLTGEQYF. CDR3 DNA sequence: TGTGCCAGCAGCTTAACAGGCGAGCAGTACTTC. Drawing the rest from reference TRBV5-6 and TRBJ2-7, the complete variable domain is DAGVTQSPTHLIKTRGQQVTLRCSPKSGHDTVSWYQQALGQGPQFIFQYYEEEERQRGNFPDRFSGHQFPNYSSELNVNALLLGDSALYLCASSLTGEQYFGPGTRLTVT.

The chain uses TRBV28 and TRBJ2-1; 8 bases are a match to TRBD2. This CDR3 contains 15 residues. Trimming took 3 bases from V and 4 from J; bases not matched to a gene: 5. Germline V gene data show CDR1 as MDHEN and CDR2 as SYDVKM. The CDR3 nucleotides read TGTGCCAGCAGTTTGTGGGGACTAGGATACAATGAGCAGTTCTTC. Translated, it gives CASSLWGLGYNEQFF. Supplemented by reference TRBV28 and TRBJ2-1, the full variable domain reads DVKVTQSSRYLVKRTGEKVFLECVQDMDHENMFWYRQDPGLGLRLIYFSYDVKMKEKGDIPEGYSVSREKKERFSLILESASTNQTSMYLCASSLWGLGYNEQFFGPGTRLTVL.

The chain is built from TRBV5-1 and TRBJ1-1; TRBD1 agrees at 10 bases. J lost 1 base, V lost 0 bases, and 3 bases had no gene match. Germline lookup yields CDR1 SGHRS and CDR2 YFSETQ. The CDR3 has 16 residues. CDR3 sequence (DNA): TGCGCCAGCAGCTTGGGGGACAGGGGCAAGAACACTGAAGCTTTCTTT. It encodes CASSLGDRGKNTEAFF.

This clone has just one count. The chain employs TRBV25-1 and TRBJ1-2, with 8 bases matching TRBD1. V trimming: 6 bases; J trimming: 7 bases; junction bases outside the gene matches: 7. The CDR3 loop spans 13 amino acids. Germline CDR1 is MGHDK and CDR2 is SYGVNS. The chain's CDR3 is CASRPTGVGGYTF. CDR3 nucleotides: TGTGCCAGCAGACCGACAGGGGTTGGTGGCTACACCTTC.